Following are 27 T cell receptor beta chains from one sample sequenced in a study of cytomegalovirus exposure and HLA in healthy donors. Researchers ran the PCR with 60 Vbeta and 13 Jbeta primers. Profiling relied on immunoSEQ multiplex PCR, and the TCRdb table lists in-frame clones only, not all of them. Seen here are some 120,000 clones, about 85% observed once, and the top ten hold roughly 4.1%. Sequences were obtained from PBMCs. All receptors come from a man younger than 30 in good health and CMV-seropositive.

The chain is built from TRBV11-2 and TRBJ2-3; the match to TRBD2 covers 14 bases. Germline CDR1 and CDR2: SGHAT and FQNNGV. V lost 1 base and J lost 5; bases outside the gene matches: 5. The CDR3 is 17 amino acids. Here the CDR3 DNA reads TGTGCCAGCAGCTTAGGACTAGCGGGAGGGGAGAAAGATACGCAGTATTTT. It is translated as CASSLGLAGGEKDTQYF.

The table lists this clone with a few counts. V gene TRBV7-2 combines with J gene TRBJ1-1; 8 bases agree with TRBD1. Germline assignment: CDR1 SGHTA and CDR2 FQGNSA. This CDR3 region has 14 residues. V trimming: 4 bases; J trimming: 5 bases; junction bases outside the gene matches: 6. For the CDR3, the DNA is TGTGCCAGCAGCTCGTTCAGGGGGCTAACTGAAGCTTTCTTT. Its protein is CASSSFRGLTEAFF.

The chain recombines TRBV6-1 with TRBJ1-2; D is possibly TRBD1 (6 bases). The length of the CDR3 is 15 residues. Trimming pared 2 bases from V and 2 bases from J, leaving 12 bases between. Germline V lookup: CDR1 MNHNS, CDR2 SASEGT. This CDR3 is CASSESVRGNYGYTF. The CDR3 region has the DNA TGTGCCAGCAGTGAATCCGTCAGGGGAAACTATGGCTACACCTTC.

This chain links TRBV30 with TRBJ2-7; 8 positions match TRBD2. The V and J ends lost 1 base and 2 bases, in that order; junction bases with no gene match: 1. This CDR3 contains 13 residues. Germline V lookup: CDR1 GTSNPN, CDR2 SVGIG (reference sequence). The CDR3 nucleotides read TGTGCCTGGAGTGACGGGGGGGCCTACGAGCAGTACTTC. It is translated as CAWSDGGAYEQYF.

The chain uses TRBV6-5 and TRBJ1-3; D gene unclear. V lost 0 bases to trimming and J lost 0 bases, with 6 bases between them. Germline assignment: CDR1 MNHEY and CDR2 SVGAGI. The CDR3 consists of 15 residues. CDR3 amino acids: CASSYSRHSGNTIYF. DNA of the CDR3: TGTGCCAGCAGTTACTCGAGGCACTCTGGAAACACCATATATTTT.

The chain has TRBV7-8 and TRBJ2-7; D possibly corresponds to TRBD2 (7 bases). CDR1 is SGHVS, CDR2 FQNEAQ, per germline. The CDR3 is 14 residues long. Deletions cut 5 bases from V and 6 bases from J, with 17 bases between. CDR3 amino acids: CASSLTGGQIEQYF. The CDR3 nucleotides read TGTGCCAGCAGCCTGACGGGGGGCCAAATCGAGCAGTACTTC.

The chain employs TRBV21-1 and TRBJ1-2. TRBV21-1 is described as a pseudogene. The CDR3 consists of 13 residues. Written as DNA, the CDR3 is TGTGCCAGCAGCAACCCATGTGGGGGGGGCTACACCTTC. Its translation is CASSNPCGGGYTF.

The rearrangement joins TRBV7-2 to TRBJ1-5; 10 bases align to TRBD1. With 2 bases clipped from V and 5 bases from J, the junction kept 3 bases outside the gene matches. CDR3 size: 15 residues. Germline assignment: CDR1 SGHTA and CDR2 FQGNSA. DNA for the CDR3: TGTGCCAGCAGCTTACAGGGACAGGGGTATCAGCCCCAGCATTTT. This gives the protein CASSLQGQGYQPQHF.

In its sample, this clone was seen a few times. This chain joins TRBV29-1 and TRBJ2-5, with TRBD2 matching over 7 bases. V shed 2 bases and J 0 bases; nucleotides not matched to a gene: 9. This CDR3 region has 16 residues. The V gene's germline CDR1 is SQVTM and CDR2 ANQGSEA. The CDR3 loop is CSVEFRTRNYQETQYF. The CDR3 DNA reads TGCAGCGTTGAATTTAGGACTAGGAATTACCAAGAGACCCAGTACTTC.

V and J are TRBV30 and TRBJ2-5; a possible D gene is TRBD1 (6 bases). V lost 0 bases to trimming and J lost 4 bases, with 9 bases between them. The CDR3 totals 13 residues. Germline CDR1 is GTSNPN and CDR2 is SVGIG (reference sequence). The CDR3 here is CAWSVLGGETQYF. In DNA, the CDR3 is TGTGCCTGGAGTGTACTAGGGGGAGAGACCCAGTACTTC. Variable domain in full (rest from reference TRBV30 and TRBJ2-5): SQTIHQWPATLVQPVGSPLSLECTVEGTSNPNLYWYRQAAGRGLQLLFYSVGIGQISSEVPQNLSASRPQDRQFILSSKKLLLSDSGFYLCAWSVLGGETQYFGPGTRLLVL.

This clone was found once. This rearrangement joins TRBV27 to TRBJ1-2; D is undetermined. Trimming cost V 2 bases and J 4 bases, with 8 bases left between them. The germline V gene encodes CDR1 MNHEY and CDR2 SMNVEV (reference sequence). CDR3 length: 13 amino acids. The CDR3 DNA reads as TGTGCCAGCAGTTTAAGGGAGGGCTATGGCTACACCTTC. It encodes CASSLREGYGYTF.

The chain recombines TRBV19 with TRBJ1-2, with 8 nucleotides matching TRBD1. Germline values: CDR1 LNHDA, CDR2 SQIVND (reference sequence). V lost 2 bases, J lost 4 bases, and 6 bases stayed unmatched. The CDR3 covers 15 residues. The CDR3 region is CASSISQGAGYGYTF. In nucleotides, the CDR3 is TGTGCCAGTAGTATATCTCAGGGGGCGGGCTATGGCTACACCTTC.

This clone was detected only once. The DNA for the CDR3 is TGTGCCAGCAGCTTCGGACTAGCGGGAGTCACCGGGGAGCTGTTTTTT. As protein: CASSFGLAGVTGELFF. The rearrangement uses TRBV27 and TRBJ2-2; TRBD2 matches at 13 bases. Germline assignment: CDR1 MNHEY and CDR2 SMNVEV (reference sequence). The J segment lost 4 bases and the V segment lost 6 bases, leaving 5 bases of the junction unmatched. CDR3 length equals 16 residues.

The J gene is TRBJ1-5, the V gene TRBV30; no clear D gene. CDR1 is GTSNPN and CDR2 is SVGIG in the germline V gene (reference sequence). The CDR3 extends over 17 amino acids. The V end lost 2 bases, the J end lost 0 bases, and 17 bases lay between the germline ends. CDR3 loop: CAWSTRESIYSNQPQHF. For the CDR3, the DNA is TGTGCCTGGAGTACCCGGGAGTCGATTTATAGCAATCAGCCCCAGCATTTT.

The rearrangement links TRBV7-9 to TRBJ2-5; D remains unclear. The CDR3 is 15 amino acids. Germline CDR1 is SEHNR and CDR2 is FQNEAQ (reference sequence). The germline V and J ends were trimmed by 6 bases and 4 bases, with 18 bases remaining between them. The CDR3 DNA sequence: TGTGCCAGCAGGGGCCGAATAGGTAATGGAGAGACCCAGTACTTC. Translating gives CASRGRIGNGETQYF.

This clone has only a few counts. This rearrangement joins TRBV9 to TRBJ2-2, with 8 bases aligning to TRBD1. Germline V lookup: CDR1 SGDLS, CDR2 YYNGEE. The CDR3 contains 15 residues. With V trimmed by 3 bases and J by 4 bases, 5 bases remained unmatched. Here the CDR3 DNA reads TGTGCCAGCAGCGGCAGACAGGGGACCACCGGGGAGCTGTTTTTT. Translation: CASSGRQGTTGELFF.

CDR3 sequence (DNA): TGTGCCAGCGGGCTTGGGGGGGGAACCTACGAGCAGTACTTC. As protein: CASGLGGGTYEQYF. J is TRBJ2-5 and V is TRBV27; TRBD2 matches 7 bases. The J call may be mistaken, given a closer DNA end match to TRBJ2-7. CDR1 is MNHEY and CDR2 is SMNVEV in the germline V gene (reference sequence). This CDR3 contains 14 residues.

This sequence joins TRBV4-3 and TRBJ2-7, with TRBD2 identical over 9 bases. Losses at the gene ends were 4 bases for V and 4 bases for J; bases not matched to a gene: 11. Germline lookup yields CDR1 LGHNA and CDR2 YSLEER. The CDR3 spans 16 residues. In DNA, the CDR3 is TGCGCCAGCAGCCGGGGATCGTCAGCGGGAGGATACGAGCAGTACTTC. Protein: CASSRGSSAGGYEQYF.

V usage is TRBV18 and J usage is TRBJ2-7; D is ambiguous. CDR1 KGHSH and CDR2 LQKENI come from the germline V gene. V shed 1 base and J shed 2 bases, with 6 bases lying between them. This CDR3 has 13 residues. The CDR3 loop reads CASSPQQTYEQYF. The CDR3 bases are TGTGCCAGCTCACCACAACAAACCTACGAGCAGTACTTC.

V gene TRBV5-1 combines with J gene TRBJ2-2; 11 positions match TRBD2. V trimming: 5 bases; J trimming: 2 bases; junction bases outside the gene matches: 5. CDR1 and CDR2 from the germline V gene are SGHRS and YFSETQ. The CDR3 loop spans 16 amino acids. CDR3 loop: CASRNLAGGNTGELFF. The CDR3 bases are TGCGCCAGCAGGAATCTAGCGGGGGGTAACACCGGGGAGCTGTTTTTT.

The chain carries TRBV7-8 and TRBJ2-3; possible D gene TRBD1, 5 bases. V lost 1 base and J lost 3, with 14 bases in between. Germline V lookup: CDR1 SGHVS, CDR2 FQNEAQ. This CDR3 region has 16 residues. CDR3 bases: TGTGCCAGCAGCTTAGTCCAGGGTTGGTCTACAGATACGCAGTATTTT. Residues: CASSLVQGWSTDTQYF.

The chain employs TRBV11-2 and TRBJ2-1; TRBD1 agrees at 7 bases. Germline-derived CDR1 and CDR2 are SGHAT and FQNNGV. The CDR3 has 14 residues. V shed 3 bases, J shed 7 bases, and the junction held 6 bases outside the gene matches. In DNA, the CDR3 is TGTGCCAGCAGCTTTAGGGGGCTGGGGAATGAGCAGTTCTTC. This encodes CASSFRGLGNEQFF.

The chain joins TRBV2 to TRBJ2-1, with D possibly being TRBD1 (6 bases). The V end lost 5 bases, the J end lost 5 bases, and 13 bases lay between the germline ends. Looked up from germline, CDR1 is SNHLY and CDR2 is FYNNEI. The CDR3 spans 14 residues. CDR3: CASSTGTLNNEQFF. In DNA form, the CDR3 reads TGTGCCAGCAGTACCGGGACACTAAACAATGAGCAGTTCTTC.

The rearrangement joins TRBV7-2 to TRBJ1-1, with 10 bases lining up with TRBD1. V dropped 0 bases and J dropped 5; count of bases not matched to a gene: 3. Germline V gene sequence: CDR1 SGHTA, CDR2 FQGNSA. This CDR3 region has 15 residues. CDR3 amino acids: CASSLAGTGDTEAFF. As DNA, the CDR3 is TGTGCCAGCAGCTTAGCGGGGACAGGGGATACTGAAGCTTTCTTT.

This sequence joins TRBV30 and TRBJ2-5, with D maybe TRBD2 (7 bases). The CDR3 loop spans 14 amino acids. Trimming left V 4 bases short and J 4 bases short, with 16 bases between. Germline CDR1 GTSNPN, CDR2 SVGIG (reference sequence). CDR3 amino acids: CAWNTRGAGETQYF. DNA of the CDR3: TGTGCCTGGAATACCCGGGGGGCTGGAGAGACCCAGTACTTC.

The rearrangement uses TRBV9 and TRBJ2-7; 12 nucleotides agree with TRBD2. After removal of 3 bases from V and 3 bases from J, the junction contained 1 base not matched to a gene. The CDR3 contains 14 residues. Germline V gene sequence: CDR1 SGDLS, CDR2 YYNGEE. The CDR3 loop reads CASSEGLAGYEQYF. CDR3 nucleotide sequence: TGTGCCAGCAGCGAGGGACTAGCGGGCTACGAGCAGTACTTC.

This chain connects TRBV30 to TRBJ2-3, with D unclear. This CDR3 comprises 13 residues. Germline values: CDR1 GTSNPN, CDR2 SVGIG (reference sequence). V dropped 0 bases and J dropped 4 bases, with 8 bases sitting between them. The chain's CDR3 is CAWSVTYSDTQYF. CDR3 bases: TGTGCCTGGAGTGTAACTTATTCAGATACGCAGTATTTT.